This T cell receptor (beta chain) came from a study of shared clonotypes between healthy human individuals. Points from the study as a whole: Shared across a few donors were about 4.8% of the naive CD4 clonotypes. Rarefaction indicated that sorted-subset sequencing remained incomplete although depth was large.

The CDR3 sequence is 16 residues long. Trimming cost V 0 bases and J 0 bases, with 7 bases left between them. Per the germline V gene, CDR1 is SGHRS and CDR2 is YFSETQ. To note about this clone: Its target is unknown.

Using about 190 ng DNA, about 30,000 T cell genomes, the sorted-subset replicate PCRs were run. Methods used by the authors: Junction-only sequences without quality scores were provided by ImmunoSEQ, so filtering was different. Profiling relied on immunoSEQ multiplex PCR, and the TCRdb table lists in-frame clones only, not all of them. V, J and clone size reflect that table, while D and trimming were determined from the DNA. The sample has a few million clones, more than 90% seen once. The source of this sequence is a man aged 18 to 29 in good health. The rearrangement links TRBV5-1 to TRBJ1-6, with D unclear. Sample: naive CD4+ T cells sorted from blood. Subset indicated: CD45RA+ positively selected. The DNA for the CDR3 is TGCGCCAGCAGCTTGGACCTAAGCTCCTATAATTCACCCCTCCACTTT. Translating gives CASSLDLSSYNSPLHF.